This T cell receptor beta chain came from a study of CD8 T cells in ankylosing spondylitis. Quantitative 5'-RACE with molecular barcodes generated TCR beta libraries. TCRdb re-analysed the 5' RACE reads in MiXCR, keeping a single row per CDR3 protein. The sample contains under 950,000 distinct CDR3 sequences, around a fifth of which appear only once. Trimming took 6 bases from V and 2 from J, leaving 11 bases between them. Germline V CDR1 and CDR2: MNHEY, SMNVEV (reference sequence). The CDR3 loop spans 13 amino acids. Note on this clonotype: Its antigen remains unidentified.

Whole-study findings and limits: Relatively rare in peripheral blood, disease-linked clones were also CD8+. About eight highly homologous variants made up a TCR beta motif that seemed to typify ankylosing spondylitis blood. Significantly higher representation of disease-linked clones was reported for matched ankylosing spondylitis synovial fluid.

The chain uses TRBV27 and TRBJ2-7, with D perhaps TRBD1 (5 bases). This receptor was taken from a male donor with ankylosing spondylitis. The source material was blood, either unsorted or a sorted T cell fraction (not recorded which). CDR3 in amino acids: CASSHRSTYEQYF. CDR3 bases: TGTGCCAGCAGCCACAGGTCCACCTACGAGCAGTACTTC.